This TCR beta chain was recovered during a study of Ad26.COV2.S vaccination and SARS-CoV-2 variants. Study details: Within the COV1001 Ad26.COV2.S trial arm, the donor was enrolled. Administration of Ad26.COV2.S was intramuscular, either once or twice 56 days apart. Points from the study as a whole: Vaccine recipients and placebo recipients showed similar non-spike TCR breadth.

The CDR3 spans 16 residues. Germline CDR1 reads SGHTA; CDR2 reads FQGTGA. The V gene lost 1 base and the J gene lost 2 bases, with 11 bases spanning the gap. Concerning this clone itself: Its antigen is not identified.

Assay used: immunoSEQ multiplex PCR; TCRdb lists only in-frame clones, some missing. The table lists 300,000 to 350,000 clones, approximately 90% of them singletons, with 5.5% to 7% in the top ten. Treatment denoted: 15 to 20 received Ad26.COV2.S at low or high dose, single or two shots; about 5 received placebo; per-sample allocation not given. Following the first vaccine or placebo injection, samples were taken on day 63. Sequencing was performed on peripheral blood, taken in a trial of Ad26.COV2.S vaccine versus placebo. This receptor was identified in a person between 18 and 59 years old who received the Ad26.COV2.S COVID-19 vaccine or a placebo. This chain uses TRBV7-3 with TRBJ2-2; maybe TRBD1 (6 bases). The CDR3 loop is CASSLRAGDNTGELFF. The CDR3 region has the DNA TGTGCCAGCAGCTTAAGGGCAGGGGACAACACCGGGGAGCTGTTTTTT.